The 10 T cell receptor beta chains given below trace back to one sample, sequenced in a study of glioma-infiltrating T cells after dendritic cell vaccination. Some clones are missing from TCRdb's copy, which holds only in-frame ones; the method was immunoSEQ multiplex PCR. The data show 75,000 to 100,000 clones, approximately 81% seen once. The sequencing here drew on blood, taken before dendritic cell vaccination. The receptor set was obtained from a human donor with glioblastoma.

In this sample, this clone turned up a few times. This rearrangement joins TRBV4-2 to TRBJ1-1; a weak D match, TRBD1 (5 bases). The CDR3 sequence is 14 residues long. CDR1 is LGHNA and CDR2 is YNFKEQ in the germline V gene. The V end was cut by 3 bases, the J end by 0 bases, with 8 bases between. The CDR3 nucleotides read TGTGCCAGCAGCCAGGGGCTCATGAACACTGAAGCTTTCTTT. Residues: CASSQGLMNTEAFF.

This rearrangement joins TRBV18 to TRBJ2-3, with 7 bases aligning to TRBD1. Losses at the gene ends were 5 bases for V and 2 bases for J; bases not matched to a gene: 1. The CDR3 loop spans 13 amino acids. Germline V gene sequence: CDR1 KGHSH, CDR2 LQKENI. CDR3 bases: TGTGCCAGCTCAGGGACAGCCACAGATACGCAGTATTTT. Translating gives CASSGTATDTQYF. Looking up the rest from reference TRBV18 and TRBJ2-3 gives the full variable domain: NAGVMQNPRHLVRRRGQEARLRCSPMKGHSHVYWYRQLPEEGLKFMVYLQKENIIDESGMPKERFSAEFPKEGPSILRIQQVVRGDSAAYFCASSGTATDTQYFGPGTRLTVL.

This clone was observed a single time. The chain recombines TRBV9 with TRBJ1-3; D is possibly TRBD1 (6 bases). The CDR3 runs to 16 residues. Trimming removed 0 bases from V and 4 bases from J, with 14 bases in between. CDR1 is SGDLS and CDR2 is YYNGEE in the germline V gene. CDR3 residues: CASSVGGGAGGNTIYF. As DNA, the CDR3 is TGTGCCAGCAGCGTAGGGGGGGGCGCGGGAGGAAACACCATATATTTT. The complete variable domain, with remaining parts taken from reference TRBV9 and TRBJ1-3, reads DSGVTQTPKHLITATGQRVTLRCSPRSGDLSVYWYQQSLDQGLQFLIQYYNGEERAKGNILERFSAQQFPDLHSELNLSSLELGDSALYFCASSVGGGAGGNTIYFGEGSWLTVV.

The DNA of the CDR3 is TGTGCCAGCAGGGCTACTGCAGGACTAGCGTCCCACAATGAGCAGTTCTTC. Protein product: CASRATAGLASHNEQFF. This sequence joins TRBV27 and TRBJ2-1; TRBD2 matches at 9 bases. The length of the CDR3 is 17 residues. Germline trimming cut 6 bases from V and 5 bases from J; bases unmatched to any gene: 14. Germline CDR1 and CDR2: MNHEY and SMNVEV (reference sequence).

The sample holds a few counts of this clone. V usage is TRBV4-2 and J usage is TRBJ1-2; 7 positions agree with TRBD1. V was clipped by 6 bases and J by 4 bases; unmatched bases: 11. The CDR3 runs 15 residues. Germline CDR1 and CDR2: LGHNA and YNFKEQ. The CDR3 is CASSLETGFGYGYTF. The CDR3 DNA is TGTGCCAGCAGTCTGGAGACAGGGTTCGGCTATGGCTACACCTTC.

This clone was picked up a small number of times. The V and J genes are TRBV7-9 and TRBJ1-2; D ambiguous. The CDR3 is 15 residues long. Trimming pared 3 bases from V and 3 bases from J, leaving 14 bases between. Germline V gene sequence: CDR1 SEHNR, CDR2 FQNEAQ (reference sequence). The CDR3 region is CASSFGLISDYGYTF. CDR3 DNA: TGTGCCAGCAGCTTCGGACTCATCTCCGACTATGGCTACACCTTC.

The chain carries TRBV4-1 and TRBJ2-3, with TRBD2 identical over 10 bases. Per germline, CDR1 MGHRA and CDR2 YSYEKL. This CDR3 has 16 amino acids. The junction had 5 bases not matched to a gene; V was cut back by 0 bases and J by 5 bases. As DNA, the CDR3 is TGCGCCAGCAGCCAAGATGTAGCGGGAGGTGGAGATACGCAGTATTTT. Encoded protein: CASSQDVAGGGDTQYF.

The chain links TRBV5-1 to TRBJ2-1; 8 positions match TRBD2. The CDR3 runs to 15 residues. V lost 0 bases to trimming and J lost 6 bases; unmatched junction nucleotides: 5. Germline V gene sequence: CDR1 SGHRS, CDR2 YFSETQ. The CDR3 nucleotides read TGCGCCAGCAGCTTGGTGGGACTAGGGCCCAATGAGCAGTTCTTC. Encoded protein: CASSLVGLGPNEQFF.

J is TRBJ2-7 and V is TRBV4-1, with 8 bases aligning to TRBD1. After removal of 1 base from V and 2 bases from J, the junction contained 13 bases not matched to a gene. Germline values: CDR1 MGHRA, CDR2 YSYEKL. The CDR3 is 18 residues long. The CDR3 region is CASSQVPNLDRDTYEQYF. CDR3 DNA sequence: TGCGCCAGCAGCCAAGTCCCTAACTTGGACAGGGACACCTACGAGCAGTACTTC.

This chain joins TRBV19 and TRBJ1-4, with TRBD1 identical over 9 bases. CDR1 and CDR2 from the germline V gene are LNHDA and SQIVND (reference sequence). V shed 3 bases and J 5 bases; nucleotides not matched to a gene: 7. This CDR3 has 16 amino acids. The CDR3 reads CASSIHGTGLNEKLFF. CDR3 sequence (DNA): TGTGCCAGTAGTATCCATGGGACAGGGCTAAATGAAAAACTGTTTTTT.